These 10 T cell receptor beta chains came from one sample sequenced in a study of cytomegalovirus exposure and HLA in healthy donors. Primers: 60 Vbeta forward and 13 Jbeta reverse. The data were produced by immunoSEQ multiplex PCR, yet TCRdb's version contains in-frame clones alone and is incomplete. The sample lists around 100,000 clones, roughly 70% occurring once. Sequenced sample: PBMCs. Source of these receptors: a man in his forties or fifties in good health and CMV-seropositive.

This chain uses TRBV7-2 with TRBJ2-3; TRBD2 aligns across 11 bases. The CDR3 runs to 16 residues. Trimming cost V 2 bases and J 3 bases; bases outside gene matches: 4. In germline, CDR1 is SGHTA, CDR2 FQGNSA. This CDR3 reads CASSLLGLAGTDTQYF. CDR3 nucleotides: TGTGCCAGCAGCTTACTCGGACTAGCGGGTACAGATACGCAGTATTTT.

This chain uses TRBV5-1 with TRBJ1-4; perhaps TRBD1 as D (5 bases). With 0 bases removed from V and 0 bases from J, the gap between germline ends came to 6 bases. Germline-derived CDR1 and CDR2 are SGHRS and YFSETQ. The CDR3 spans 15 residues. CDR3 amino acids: CASSLATATNEKLFF. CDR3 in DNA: TGCGCCAGCAGCTTGGCGACAGCAACTAATGAAAAACTGTTTTTT.

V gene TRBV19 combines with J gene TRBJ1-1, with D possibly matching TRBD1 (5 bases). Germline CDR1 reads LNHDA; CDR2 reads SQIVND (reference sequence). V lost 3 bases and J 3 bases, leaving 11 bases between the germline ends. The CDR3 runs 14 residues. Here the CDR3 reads CASSMSQGDTEAFF. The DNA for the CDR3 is TGTGCCAGTAGTATGTCTCAGGGTGACACTGAAGCTTTCTTT. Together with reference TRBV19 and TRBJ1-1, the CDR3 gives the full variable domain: DGGITQSPKYLFRKEGQNVTLSCEQNLNHDAMYWYRQDPGQGLRLIYYSQIVNDFQKGDIAEGYSVSREKKESFPLTVTSAQKNPTAFYLCASSMSQGDTEAFFGQGTRLTVV.

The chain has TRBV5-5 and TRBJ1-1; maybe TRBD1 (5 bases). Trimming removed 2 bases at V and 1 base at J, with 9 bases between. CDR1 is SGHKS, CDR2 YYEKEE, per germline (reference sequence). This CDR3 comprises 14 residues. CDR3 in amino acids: CASSFWGKNTEAFF. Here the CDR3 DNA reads TGTGCCAGCAGCTTTTGGGGCAAGAACACTGAAGCTTTCTTT.

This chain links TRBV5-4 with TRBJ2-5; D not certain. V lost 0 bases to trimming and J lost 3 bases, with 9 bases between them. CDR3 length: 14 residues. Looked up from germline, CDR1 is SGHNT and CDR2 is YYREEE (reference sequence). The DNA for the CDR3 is TGTGCCAGCAGCTTGGCCTCCCGGGAAGAGACCCAGTACTTC. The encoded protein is CASSLASREETQYF.

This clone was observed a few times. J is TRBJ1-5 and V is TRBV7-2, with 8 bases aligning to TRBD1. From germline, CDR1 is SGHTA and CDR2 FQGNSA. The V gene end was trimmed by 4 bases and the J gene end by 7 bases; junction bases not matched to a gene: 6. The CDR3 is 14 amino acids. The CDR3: CASSSPGGRQPQHF. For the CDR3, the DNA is TGTGCCAGCAGCTCCCCAGGGGGCCGCCAGCCCCAGCATTTT.

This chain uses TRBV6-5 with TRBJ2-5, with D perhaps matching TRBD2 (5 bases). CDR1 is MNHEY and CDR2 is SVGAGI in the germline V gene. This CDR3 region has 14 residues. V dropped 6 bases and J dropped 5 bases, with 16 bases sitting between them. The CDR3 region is CASSLGVTWETQYF. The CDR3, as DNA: TGTGCCAGCAGCCTCGGGGTGACATGGGAGACCCAGTACTTC.

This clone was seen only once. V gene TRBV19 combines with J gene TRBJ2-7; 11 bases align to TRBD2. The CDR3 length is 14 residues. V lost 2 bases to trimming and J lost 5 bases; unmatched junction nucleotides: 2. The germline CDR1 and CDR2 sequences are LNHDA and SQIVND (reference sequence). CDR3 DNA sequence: TGTGCCAGTAGTATAACTAGCGGGAGCCACGAGCAGTACTTC. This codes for CASSITSGSHEQYF.

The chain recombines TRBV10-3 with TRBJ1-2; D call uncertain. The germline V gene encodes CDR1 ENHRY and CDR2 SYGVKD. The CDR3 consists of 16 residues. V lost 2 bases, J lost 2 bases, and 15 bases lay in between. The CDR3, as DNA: TGTGCCATCAGTGAGGGGGAGGGTCGAGGGAACTATGGCTACACCTTC. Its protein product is CAISEGEGRGNYGYTF.

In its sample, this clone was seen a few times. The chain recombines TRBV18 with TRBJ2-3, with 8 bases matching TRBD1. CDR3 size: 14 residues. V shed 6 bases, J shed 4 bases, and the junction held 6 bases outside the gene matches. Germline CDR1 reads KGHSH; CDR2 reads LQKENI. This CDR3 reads CASSQTGEADTQYF. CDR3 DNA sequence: TGTGCCAGCTCTCAGACAGGGGAGGCAGATACGCAGTATTTT. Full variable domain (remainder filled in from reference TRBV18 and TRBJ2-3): NAGVMQNPRHLVRRRGQEARLRCSPMKGHSHVYWYRQLPEEGLKFMVYLQKENIIDESGMPKERFSAEFPKEGPSILRIQQVVRGDSAAYFCASSQTGEADTQYFGPGTRLTVL.